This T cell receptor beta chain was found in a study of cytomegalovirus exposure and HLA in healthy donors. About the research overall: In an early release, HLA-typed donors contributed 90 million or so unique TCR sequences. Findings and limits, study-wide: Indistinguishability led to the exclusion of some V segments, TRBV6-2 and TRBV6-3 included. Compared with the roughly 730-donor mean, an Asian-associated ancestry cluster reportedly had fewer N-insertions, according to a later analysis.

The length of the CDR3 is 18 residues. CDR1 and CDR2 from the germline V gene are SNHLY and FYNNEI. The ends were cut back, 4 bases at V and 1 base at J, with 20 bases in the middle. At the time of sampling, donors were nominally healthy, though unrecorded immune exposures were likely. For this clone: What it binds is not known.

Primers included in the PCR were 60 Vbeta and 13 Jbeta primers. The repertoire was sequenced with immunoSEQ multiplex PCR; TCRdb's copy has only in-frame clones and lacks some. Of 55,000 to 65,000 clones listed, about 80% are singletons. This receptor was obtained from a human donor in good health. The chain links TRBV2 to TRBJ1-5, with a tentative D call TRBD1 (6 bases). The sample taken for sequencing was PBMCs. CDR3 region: CASSGGLRVQGSNQPQHF. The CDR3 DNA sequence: TGTGCCAGCAGTGGGGGGCTAAGGGTCCAGGGCAGCAATCAGCCCCAGCATTTT.